This section outlines one T cell receptor beta chain sequence together with its context. Its antigen remains unidentified. The entry originates in a study of lymphopenia after photon versus proton radiotherapy. Broader study findings: Post-nadir TCR diversity decline inversely tracked overall survival among those who died. Photon-treated patients lost naive T cells and TCR diversity; proton-treated stayed stable.

Assay: immunoSEQ multiplex PCR; the TCRdb copy retains only in-frame clones and omits some. Among about 34,000 clones listed, about 80% were seen once. The receptor's source is a woman in her 70s with pancreatic cancer. The specimen comprised peripheral blood, sampled from a patient treated with proton-based radiotherapy.

CDR3 DNA: TGTGCCAGCAGGGAGTATGGCTACACCTTC. Translation: CASREYGYTF. The chain carries TRBV6-1 and TRBJ1-2; D gene unclear. Deletions cut 6 bases from V and 5 bases from J, with 4 bases between. This CDR3 contains 10 residues. Germline CDR1 MNHNS, CDR2 SASEGT.